The source of this T cell receptor (beta chain) is a study of T cells after yellow fever vaccination. Findings and caveats of the study: The booster response re-showed most primary clones: approximately 95% CD4, almost 90% CD8.

The germline CDR1 and CDR2 sequences are DFQATT and SNEGSKA (reference sequence). The CDR3 is 12 amino acids. V was trimmed by 7 bases and J by 0 bases, leaving 7 bases between them. Remarks on this clonotype: Its target is unknown.

As TCR cDNA was made by 5'RACE template switching, a universal primer site and UMIs were added. TCRdb passed the 5' RACE reads through MiXCR, listing each CDR3 protein once. Here the sample spans approximately 70,000 distinct CDR3 sequences, approximately 6.1% being singletons. The gene calls are TRBV20-1 and TRBJ2-4, with D unresolved. The TCR originated in a man aged 18-30 years who received the YFV17D yellow fever vaccine. Specimen: CD8+ T cells sorted from PBMCs, collected roughly seven weeks after the first yellow fever vaccination. Here the CDR3 reads CSVPGAKNIQYF. CDR3 nucleotides: TGCAGTGTTCCCGGAGCCAAAAACATTCAGTACTTC.